This entry features one T cell receptor (beta chain) sequence. No antigen is known for it. CDR3 size: 14 residues. V dropped 7 bases and J dropped 6 bases, with 17 bases sitting between them. The germline CDR1 and CDR2 sequences are LNHDA and SQIVND (reference sequence). This record belongs to a study of OX40 agonist ivuxolimab in advanced cancers. General study findings and limits: In a subset of nonresponders, normalized T-cell clonal expansion was also low. Near-lowest levels of clonal expansion characterized partial responders at 0.1-3.0 mg/kg. Researchers report that CD8+ T cells had, on average, more expanded clones than CD4+.

Measured with immunoSEQ multiplex PCR; TCRdb has only the in-frame clones, and not every one. The sample lists about 78,000 clones, about 90% occurring once. Blood got drawn at baseline, again on cycle 4 day 1, and then on cycle 7 day 1. The sequence was obtained from an adult with an advanced solid tumor such as melanoma, head and neck, liver or kidney cancer. The chain links TRBV19 to TRBJ2-3; D is perhaps TRBD2 (6 bases). Specimen: CD4+ or CD8+ T cells sorted from blood, collected in a trial of the OX40 agonist ivuxolimab. CDR3 region: CASTNQGGEDTQYF. The CDR3 DNA sequence: TGTGCCAGTACTAACCAGGGAGGAGAGGATACGCAGTATTTT.